Listed below are T cell receptor beta chains from one sample, sequenced in a study of T cell responses to AZD1222 COVID-19 vaccine. Clones were sequenced by immunoSEQ multiplex PCR, and TCRdb holds only the in-frame ones, with some missing. This table holds about 89,000 clones, 70% to 90% found once. Specimen: peripheral blood, collected 28 days after the second AZD1222 dose. Source of these receptors: an adult who received the AZD1222 COVID-19 vaccine. Each CDR3 is given with its conserved first and last residue. D genes are given only for firm matches. Where a row states a size, it is once, few, many or the class of an expanded clone; other rows omit it.

J gene | clone size | V gene | D gene | CDR3 DNA | CDR3 protein
TRBJ2-5 | once | TRBV19 | TRBD1 | TGTGCCAGTTCTCCCGGGACAGGCCCGAAAGGGGAGACCCAGTACTTC | CASSPGTGPKGETQYF
TRBJ1-6 | . | TRBV6-5 | . | TGTGCCAGCAGTTCCCTGGATTTTACACCCCTCCACTTT | CASSSLDFTPLHF
TRBJ2-2 | . | TRBV7-6 | TRBD1 | TGTGCCAGCAGTTCCGGGACAGGGGAGTCAGGAGGGGAGCTGTTTTTT | CASSSGTGESGGELFF
TRBJ1-1 | once | TRBV25-1 | . | TGTGCCAGCAGTCCCGAGGTCTGGAGGAACACTGAAGCTTTCTTT | CASSPEVWRNTEAFF
TRBJ2-1 | . | TRBV4-2 | . | TGTGCCAGCAGCTGGGATGGATACAATGAGCAGTTCTTC | CASSWDGYNEQFF
TRBJ1-6 | . | TRBV4-2 | . | TGTGCCAGCAGCCAAGATTCGGGGGAGTACTCACCCCTCCACTTT | CASSQDSGEYSPLHF
TRBJ2-5 | . | TRBV30 | TRBD2 | TGTGCCTGGACCAAGTACGGAAGAGCTAGCGGGGGACGGGGGCACTTC | CAWTKYGRASGGRGHF
TRBJ2-1 | . | TRBV5-1 | TRBD2 | TGCGCCAGCAGCTTGGATAGAGCGGGGAAACAGTTCTTC | CASSLDRAGKQFF
TRBJ2-7 | . | TRBV7-3 | TRBD2 | TGTGCCAGCAGCTTAATGGGCGGGGGTGCCTACGAGCAGTACTTC | CASSLMGGGAYEQYF
TRBJ1-2 | . | TRBV7-9 | . | TGTGCCAGCCGGCCGGGCGAGGGCGGCTACACCTTC | CASRPGEGGYTF
TRBJ1-2 | . | TRBV7-8 | . | TGTGCCAGCAGCCCGCGGGATGTACGACGCTACACCTTC | CASSPRDVRRYTF
TRBJ2-1 | . | TRBV24-1 | TRBD1 | TGTGCCACCAGTGACGGACAGGGGAGCAATGAGCAGTTCTTC | CATSDGQGSNEQFF
TRBJ2-7 | . | TRBV25-1 | . | TGTGCCAGCAGTGAACAGGGCTACGAGCAGTACTTC | CASSEQGYEQYF
TRBJ1-4 | . | TRBV7-6 | TRBD1 | TGTGCCAGCAGCGTACAGGGGACAACTAATGAAAAACTGTTTTTT | CASSVQGTTNEKLFF
TRBJ2-1 | . | TRBV19 | TRBD2 | TGTGCCAGTAGTGCTAGCGGCTCCTACAATGAGCAGTTCTTC | CASSASGSYNEQFF
TRBJ2-2 | . | TRBV9 | TRBD1 | TGTGCCAGCAGCGTAGGAGGGGGCAGAACCGGGGAGCTGTTTTTT | CASSVGGGRTGELFF
TRBJ1-2 | . | TRBV3-1/TRBV3-2 | . | TGTGCCAGCAGCCTTACAGCCTCTAACTATGGCTACACCTTC | CASSLTASNYGYTF